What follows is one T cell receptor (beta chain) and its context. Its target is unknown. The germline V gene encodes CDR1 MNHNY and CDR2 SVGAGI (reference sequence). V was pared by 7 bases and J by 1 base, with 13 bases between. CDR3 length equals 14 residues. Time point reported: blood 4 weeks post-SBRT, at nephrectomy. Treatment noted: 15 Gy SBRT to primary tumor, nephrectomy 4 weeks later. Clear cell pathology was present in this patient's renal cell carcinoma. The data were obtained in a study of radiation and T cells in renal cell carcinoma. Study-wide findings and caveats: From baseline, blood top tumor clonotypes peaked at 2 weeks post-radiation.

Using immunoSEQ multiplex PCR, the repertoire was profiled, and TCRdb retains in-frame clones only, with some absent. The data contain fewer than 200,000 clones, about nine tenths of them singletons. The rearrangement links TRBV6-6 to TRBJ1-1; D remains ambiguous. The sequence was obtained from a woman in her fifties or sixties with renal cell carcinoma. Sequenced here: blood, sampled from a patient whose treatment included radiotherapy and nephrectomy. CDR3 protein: CASTELGENTEAFF. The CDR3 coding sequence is TGTGCCAGCACCGAGTTGGGAGAGAACACTGAAGCTTTCTTT.